The next 22 T cell receptor beta chains were all read from a single sample in a study of blood T cell repertoires in COVID-19 (dated by TCRdb to 2018 to 2020). Library construction relied on the immunoSEQ multiplex PCR assay. TCRdb provides this immuneACCESS table in a form limited to in-frame rearrangements. Some clones are lacking; in checked studies, under half of them reflect an unresolved V gene, and why the rest are absent is not known. The sample has tens of thousands of clones on record, about nine tenths of them singletons. The ten most abundant clones make up approximately 28% of the sample. The sequencing sample was made of peripheral blood. These receptor sequences come from a woman of 80 years or more with acute or convalescent COVID-19.

The CDR3 reads CASSPYAGVNTGELFF. The CDR3 DNA reads as TGTGCCAGCAGCCCTTATGCGGGGGTGAACACCGGGGAGCTGTTTTTT. This sequence joins TRBV7-6 and TRBJ2-2; 7 bases are a match to TRBD2. The CDR3 covers 16 residues. Germline V gives CDR1 SGHVS, CDR2 FNYEAQ. V trimming: 5 bases; J trimming: 1 base; junction bases outside the gene matches: 7.

The chain employs TRBV10-2 and TRBJ1-1; D not resolved. V lost 8 bases and J 3 bases, leaving 13 bases between the germline ends. The CDR3 is 13 residues long. Germline CDR1 reads WSHSY; CDR2 reads SAAADI. The CDR3 DNA reads as TGCGCCAGCCCTACTGAGAGGGACACTGAAGCTTTCTTT. Amino acid sequence: CASPTERDTEAFF.

V is TRBV18 and J is TRBJ2-2, with TRBD2 matching over 11 bases. The germline V gene has CDR1 KGHSH and CDR2 LQKENI. CDR3 length: 15 amino acids. The junction had 8 bases not matched to a gene; V was cut back by 6 bases and J by 8 bases. The CDR3 DNA reads as TGTGCCAGCTCCCAGGGACTAGCGGCGACGGGGGAGCTGTTTTTT. It specifies CASSQGLAATGELFF.

This chain uses TRBV7-2 with TRBJ1-4; D not resolved. Germline V CDR1 and CDR2: SGHTA, FQGNSA. This CDR3 contains 16 residues. Trimming removed 5 bases at V and 7 bases at J, with 20 bases between. The CDR3 DNA reads as TGTGCCAGCAGCCCCAGTGGCAGGACTTGGGGTGAAAAACTGTTTTTT. Translated: CASSPSGRTWGEKLFF.

CDR3: CASSVGEGLNTEAFF. CDR3 bases: TGTGCCAGCAGCGTAGGGGAGGGTCTGAACACTGAAGCTTTCTTT. The rearrangement joins TRBV9 to TRBJ1-1; D is uncertain. Germline V gene data show CDR1 as SGDLS and CDR2 as YYNGEE. This CDR3 has 15 residues. The V gene lost 0 bases and the J gene lost 0 bases, with 9 bases spanning the gap.

This chain connects TRBV4-1 to TRBJ2-1; 9 bases align to TRBD2. V lost 7 bases to trimming and J lost 7 bases; unmatched junction nucleotides: 8. CDR1 is MGHRA, CDR2 YSYEKL, per germline. The CDR3 is made up of 14 amino acids. CDR3 in amino acids: CASKTTSGANEQFF. Written as DNA, the CDR3 is TGCGCCAGCAAAACGACTAGCGGAGCTAATGAGCAGTTCTTC.

The chain couples TRBV6-5 to TRBJ1-1; D might be TRBD1 (5 bases). The CDR3 loop spans 14 amino acids. Germline values: CDR1 MNHEY, CDR2 SVGAGI. V lost 5 bases, J lost 1 base, and 11 bases lay in between. The CDR3 DNA follows: TGTGCCAGCAGTCCTCGGGGGGGGAACACTGAAGCTTTCTTT. Its protein is CASSPRGGNTEAFF.

This clone was recorded once. The rearrangement uses TRBV6-5 and TRBJ2-7; TRBD2 is a possible D gene (6 bases). This CDR3 contains 14 residues. The V and J ends lost 11 bases and 6 bases respectively, with 23 bases between them. CDR1 MNHEY and CDR2 SVGAGI come from the germline V gene. In nucleotides, the CDR3 is TGTGCCTCTAGCCGTGGGACCAACGGGGGCGAGCAGTACTTC. It translates to CASSRGTNGGEQYF.

The chain carries TRBV27 and TRBJ1-6, with 10 bases fitting TRBD1. CDR3 length: 14 amino acids. Trimming removed 4 bases from V and 9 bases from J; junction bases left unmatched: 3. In germline, CDR1 is MNHEY, CDR2 SMNVEV (reference sequence). The DNA of the CDR3 is TGTGCCAGCAGTTCCCGACAGGGGGCTTCACCCCTCCACTTT. It encodes CASSSRQGASPLHF.

The rearrangement links TRBV30 to TRBJ2-7, with 7 bases fitting TRBD1. The CDR3 has 13 amino acids. CDR1 GTSNPN and CDR2 SVGIG come from the germline V gene (reference sequence). V shed 0 bases, J shed 7 bases, and the junction held 6 bases outside the gene matches. The CDR3 reads CAWSVRGRGEQYF. Here the CDR3 DNA reads TGTGCCTGGAGTGTACGGGGCAGGGGGGAGCAGTACTTC.

This chain uses TRBV7-2 with TRBJ1-2; 8 bases are shared with TRBD1. Germline CDR1 SGHTA, CDR2 FQGNSA. The J segment lost 8 bases and the V segment lost 5 bases, leaving 13 bases of the junction unmatched. The CDR3 extends over 15 amino acids. CDR3 residues: CASSPGQGFEGGYTF. Here the CDR3 DNA reads TGTGCCAGCAGCCCTGGACAGGGCTTCGAGGGCGGCTACACCTTC.

The V and J genes are TRBV5-4 and TRBJ2-5, with D possibly TRBD1 on 5 matching bases. Germline CDR1 is SGHNT and CDR2 is YYREEE (reference sequence). V lost 0 bases, J lost 4 bases, and 10 bases lay in between. This CDR3 is built from 14 residues. CDR3 sequence: CASSLDRMGETQYF. CDR3 bases: TGTGCCAGCAGCTTGGACAGGATGGGAGAGACCCAGTACTTC.

The rearrangement links TRBV6-1 to TRBJ1-2; 9 positions agree with TRBD1. From germline, CDR1 is MNHNS and CDR2 SASEGT. Trimming at V came to 1 base and at J to 8 bases, leaving 5 bases not matched to a gene. CDR3 length equals 14 residues. The CDR3 loop reads CASSEVGTGNGYTF. CDR3 nucleotide sequence: TGTGCCAGCAGTGAAGTAGGGACAGGGAACGGCTACACCTTC.

This clone has a handful of counts. This chain links TRBV5-1 with TRBJ2-3; 8 nucleotides line up with TRBD2. There are 15 residues in the CDR3. Looked up from germline, CDR1 is SGHRS and CDR2 is YFSETQ. J gave up 2 bases and V 4 bases, and 6 bases lay outside the gene matches. CDR3 loop: CASSLGGALTDTQYF. CDR3 in DNA: TGCGCCAGCAGCCTCGGGGGGGCCCTCACAGATACGCAGTATTTT.

J is TRBJ1-2 and V is TRBV19; TRBD1 matches 8 bases. V was pared by 5 bases and J by 4 bases, with 3 bases of the junction left unmatched. The germline V gene encodes CDR1 LNHDA and CDR2 SQIVND (reference sequence). The CDR3 is 13 residues long. For the CDR3, the DNA is TGTGCCAGTAGTCCCAGGGGGCCCTATGGCTACACCTTC. This codes for CASSPRGPYGYTF.

The V gene is TRBV27, the J gene TRBJ2-5; 7 nucleotides match TRBD2. The CDR3 is made up of 12 amino acids. Looked up from germline, CDR1 is MNHEY and CDR2 is SMNVEV (reference sequence). The J segment lost 3 bases and the V segment lost 8 bases, leaving 3 bases of the junction unmatched. The CDR3 sequence: CASWGGEETQYF. In DNA, the CDR3 is TGTGCCAGCTGGGGGGGAGAAGAGACCCAGTACTTC.

The chain joins TRBV2 to TRBJ2-1, with 15 bases aligning to TRBD2. In germline, CDR1 is SNHLY, CDR2 FYNNEI. This CDR3 region has 19 residues. V was pared by 6 bases and J by 8 bases, with 17 bases of the junction left unmatched. The CDR3 loop is CASSPVPGLAGGSGDEQFF. The CDR3 coding sequence is TGTGCCAGCAGCCCCGTCCCGGGACTAGCGGGGGGCTCAGGGGATGAGCAGTTCTTC. The full variable domain, completed using reference TRBV2 and TRBJ2-1, is EPEVTQTPSHQVTQMGQEVILRCVPISNHLYFYWYRQILGQKVEFLVSFYNNEISEKSEIFDDQFSVERPDGSNFTLKIRSTKLEDSAMYFCASSPVPGLAGGSGDEQFFGPGTRLTVL.

A note on this clone: The junction shows a germline mismatch at one end, possibly a read error. J is TRBJ2-1 and V is TRBV18, with a weak D call TRBD2 (5 bases). The CDR3 is 14 amino acids. Per the germline V gene, CDR1 is KGHSH and CDR2 is LQKENI. The CDR3 protein is CASSPRSDSDEQFF. DNA for the CDR3: TGTGCCAGCTCCCCACGTTCGGACTCCGATGAGCAGTTCTTC.

The count of this clone is one. CDR3 sequence (DNA): TGTGCCAGCAGCACCGGAGGTGTAGGGACTACCCATACGCAGTATTTT. This gives the protein CASSTGGVGTTHTQYF. The chain links TRBV11-2 to TRBJ2-3; 7 nucleotides line up with TRBD2. The V segment lost 5 bases and the J segment 7 bases; nucleotides outside the gene matches: 15. Germline CDR1 SGHAT, CDR2 FQNNGV. The CDR3 runs to 16 residues.

This clone was observed a handful of times. The chain carries TRBV19 and TRBJ1-1; no clear D. This CDR3 is 16 amino acids long. Trimming removed 3 bases at V and 1 base at J, with 15 bases between. Germline V gives CDR1 LNHDA, CDR2 SQIVND (reference sequence). The CDR3 region has the DNA TGTGCCAGTAGTATGAGGGCAGGACGGGCGAACACTGAAGCTTTCTTT. Its translation: CASSMRAGRANTEAFF.

The chain links TRBV5-4 to TRBJ1-4; D is unresolved. The CDR3 contains 13 residues. Germline CDR1 SGHNT, CDR2 YYREEE (reference sequence). V was shortened by 4 bases and J by 8 bases, with 12 bases between the two germline ends. The CDR3 region has the DNA TGTGCCAGCAGCGACCCCCGCGGGGAAAAACTGTTTTTT. Translating it yields CASSDPRGEKLFF. Full variable domain (missing parts from reference TRBV5-4 and TRBJ1-4): ETGVTQSPTHLIKTRGQQVTLRCSSQSGHNTVSWYQQALGQGPQFIFQYYREEENGRGNFPPRFSGLQFPNYSSELNVNALELDDSALYLCASSDPRGEKLFFGSGTQLSVL.

This rearrangement joins TRBV28 to TRBJ1-3; D call uncertain. Per germline, CDR1 MDHEN and CDR2 SYDVKM. Trimming removed 7 bases from V and 2 bases from J, with 12 bases in between. CDR3 size: 14 residues. The CDR3 DNA reads as TGTGCCAGCATTCCAGGACTTACTGGAAACACCATATATTTT. This encodes CASIPGLTGNTIYF. The entire variable domain, with the rest obtained from reference TRBV28 and TRBJ1-3, is as follows: DVKVTQSSRYLVKRTGEKVFLECVQDMDHENMFWYRQDPGLGLRLIYFSYDVKMKEKGDIPEGYSVSREKKERFSLILESASTNQTSMYLCASIPGLTGNTIYFGEGSWLTVV.